A selection of T cell receptor beta chains follows, all from one sample in a study of T cell responses to AZD1222 COVID-19 vaccine. TCRdb keeps only in-frame clones here, not all; method: immunoSEQ multiplex PCR. The data show 65,000 to 80,000 clones, 92% seen once. Source: peripheral blood, taken on day 0 of MenACWY control vaccination. These receptors came from an adult in good health. CDR3s include the opening cysteine and the closing phenylalanine or tryptophan. The D gene is left open where the match is weak. Expanded clones are given a class, and other clones once, few, many or no size at all.

V: TRBV3-1/TRBV3-2; D: .; size: .; J: TRBJ1-6; CDR3: CASSRVKNSPLHF; DNA: TGTGCCAGCAGCCGCGTAAAAAATTCACCCCTCCACTTT
V: TRBV6-5; D: .; size: .; J: TRBJ2-2; CDR3: CASSPGNAGELFF; DNA: TGTGCCAGCAGCCCGGGGAACGCCGGGGAGCTGTTTTTT
V: TRBV6-5; D: .; size: .; J: TRBJ1-5; CDR3: CASSYSSVSNQPQHF; DNA: TGTGCCAGCAGTTACTCGTCAGTTAGCAATCAGCCCCAGCATTTT
V: TRBV7-9; D: .; size: .; J: TRBJ2-1; CDR3: CASSLRNEQFF; DNA: TGTGCCAGCAGCTTGCGCAATGAGCAGTTCTTC
V: TRBV7-9; D: TRBD2; size: .; J: TRBJ2-1; CDR3: CASSLLGGRGYNVNEQFF; DNA: TGTGCCAGCAGCTTATTGGGCGGGAGAGGTTATAACGTCAATGAGCAGTTCTTC
V: TRBV15; D: .; size: .; J: TRBJ1-2; CDR3: CATSRDRGGEYGYTF; DNA: TGTGCCACCAGCAGAGATCGTGGGGGGGAATATGGCTACACCTTC
V: TRBV28; D: TRBD1; size: .; J: TRBJ2-7; CDR3: CASSSYSDRTYEQYF; DNA: TGTGCCAGCAGTTCTTATTCGGACAGGACCTACGAGCAGTACTTC
V: TRBV7-2; D: TRBD1; size: once; J: TRBJ2-3; CDR3: CASSLGRGRRISTDTQYF; DNA: TGTGCCAGCAGCTTAGGCAGGGGGCGCAGAATAAGCACAGATACGCAGTATTTT
V: TRBV7-2; D: TRBD2; size: .; J: TRBJ2-1; CDR3: CASSNRAGGLYNEQFF; DNA: TGTGCCAGCAGTAACCGGGCGGGAGGTCTTTACAATGAGCAGTTCTTC
V: TRBV7-9; D: TRBD2; size: .; J: TRBJ2-3; CDR3: CASSLGLAGADTQYF; DNA: TGTGCCAGCAGCTTAGGACTAGCGGGGGCTGATACGCAGTATTTT
V: TRBV6-1; D: TRBD2; size: .; J: TRBJ2-7; CDR3: CASSDGAGGSHEQYF; DNA: TGTGCCAGCAGTGATGGAGCGGGAGGGTCCCACGAGCAGTACTTC
V: TRBV15; D: .; size: .; J: TRBJ1-6; CDR3: CATSRDHSPLHF; DNA: TGTGCCACCAGCAGAGATCATTCACCCCTCCACTTT
V: TRBV4-3; D: TRBD1; size: .; J: TRBJ1-2; CDR3: CASSQDLPGTGGYTF; DNA: TGCGCCAGCAGCCAAGATCTGCCGGGGACAGGTGGCTACACCTTC
V: TRBV18; D: .; size: .; J: TRBJ1-5; CDR3: CASSPLDSSNQPQHF; DNA: TGTGCCAGCTCACCACTGGACAGCAGCAATCAGCCCCAGCATTTT
V: TRBV14; D: .; size: .; J: TRBJ1-2; CDR3: CASSQVGVYGYTF; DNA: TGTGCCAGCAGCCAAGTGGGCGTCTATGGCTACACCTTC
V: TRBV5-1; D: TRBD1; size: .; J: TRBJ2-3; CDR3: CASSLKAGGYDTQYF; DNA: TGCGCCAGCAGCTTGAAGGCAGGGGGATACGATACGCAGTATTTT
V: TRBV19; D: TRBD1; size: .; J: TRBJ1-5; CDR3: CASSPGQLGNQPQHF; DNA: TGTGCCAGTAGTCCGGGACAGTTGGGCAATCAGCCCCAGCATTTT
V: TRBV11-3; D: .; size: .; J: TRBJ1-3; CDR3: CASSLRSPGTPSGNTIYF; DNA: TGTGCCAGCAGCTTGAGGTCGCCGGGGACACCTTCTGGAAACACCATATATTTT
V: TRBV23-1; D: .; size: few; J: TRBJ2-7; CDR3: CASSLRSSYEQYF; DNA: TGCGCCAGCAGTCTCCGGAGCTCCTACGAGCAGTACTTC
V: TRBV7-2; D: .; size: .; J: TRBJ2-2; CDR3: CASSLGGVGTGELFF; DNA: TGTGCCAGCAGCTTAGGCGGGGTAGGCACCGGGGAGCTGTTTTTT
V: TRBV2; D: TRBD2; size: .; J: TRBJ2-5; CDR3: CASSVLASGDQETQYF; DNA: TGTGCCAGCAGTGTGCTGGCTAGCGGAGACCAAGAGACCCAGTACTTC
V: TRBV19; D: TRBD1; size: .; J: TRBJ2-5; CDR3: CASSMDGQGGWETQYF; DNA: TGTGCCAGTAGTATGGACGGACAGGGTGGTTGGGAGACCCAGTACTTC
V: TRBV7-3; D: .; size: .; J: TRBJ2-2; CDR3: CASSLGTAGTGELFF; DNA: TGTGCCAGCAGCTTAGGGACTGCGGGCACCGGGGAGCTGTTTTTT
V: TRBV3-1/TRBV3-2; D: .; size: .; J: TRBJ2-3; CDR3: CASSHPFTDTQYF; DNA: TGTGCCAGCAGCCACCCCTTCACAGATACGCAGTATTTT
V: TRBV5-1; D: .; size: .; J: TRBJ1-4; CDR3: CASSFGGTTNEKLFF; DNA: TGCGCCAGCAGCTTTGGTGGGACAACTAATGAAAAACTGTTTTTT
V: TRBV28; D: .; size: .; J: TRBJ1-5; CDR3: CASKTGLSNQPQHF; DNA: TGTGCCAGCAAGACAGGTCTTAGCAATCAGCCCCAGCATTTT
V: TRBV9; D: .; size: .; J: TRBJ1-2; CDR3: CASSVAYGGTNYGYTF; DNA: TGTGCCAGCAGCGTAGCTTACGGGGGTACTAACTATGGCTACACCTTC
V: TRBV18; D: .; size: .; J: TRBJ1-3; CDR3: CASSPAGGSSGNTIYF; DNA: TGTGCCAGCTCACCTGCGGGGGGAAGCTCTGGAAACACCATATATTTT
V: TRBV5-1; D: .; size: .; J: TRBJ2-2; CDR3: CASRTGTETGELFF; DNA: TGCGCCAGCAGGACCGGGACGGAGACCGGGGAGCTGTTTTTT
V: TRBV7-9; D: TRBD1; size: .; J: TRBJ2-7; CDR3: CASSQHQGALIYEQYF; DNA: TGTGCCAGCAGCCAACATCAGGGGGCGCTGATCTACGAGCAGTACTTC
V: TRBV6-4; D: TRBD2; size: .; J: TRBJ2-1; CDR3: CASSDKAGVGEQFF; DNA: TGTGCCAGCAGTGACAAGGCGGGAGTTGGGGAGCAGTTCTTC
V: TRBV28; D: TRBD1; size: once; J: TRBJ1-2; CDR3: CASSLDQGADGYTF; DNA: TGTGCCAGCAGTTTAGACCAGGGGGCGGATGGCTACACCTTC
V: TRBV3-1/TRBV3-2; D: .; size: .; J: TRBJ2-2; CDR3: CASSQGTGNTGELFF; DNA: TGTGCCAGCAGCCAAGGAACAGGGAACACCGGGGAGCTGTTTTTT
V: TRBV6-5; D: .; size: .; J: TRBJ2-7; CDR3: CASILQNSYEQYF; DNA: TGTGCCAGCATTTTGCAAAACTCCTACGAGCAGTACTTC
V: TRBV7-9; D: TRBD1; size: .; J: TRBJ2-3; CDR3: CASSLATGGADTQYF; DNA: TGTGCCAGCAGCTTAGCGACAGGGGGCGCAGATACGCAGTATTTT
V: TRBV7-3; D: TRBD2; size: .; J: TRBJ2-5; CDR3: CASSLSGRLAGQETQYF; DNA: TGTGCCAGCAGCTTATCGGGGAGACTAGCGGGCCAAGAGACCCAGTACTTC
V: TRBV6-6; D: .; size: .; J: TRBJ1-2; CDR3: CASSQPPPGPYGYTF; DNA: TGTGCCAGCAGTCAACCACCCCCAGGGCCCTATGGCTACACCTTC
V: TRBV24-1; D: .; size: .; J: TRBJ1-4; CDR3: CATSAGGRYEKLFF; DNA: TGTGCCACCAGTGCCGGGGGGCGGTATGAAAAACTGTTTTTT
V: TRBV2; D: TRBD1; size: .; J: TRBJ2-5; CDR3: CASSEWDRGTKTQYF; DNA: TGTGCCAGCAGTGAATGGGACAGGGGGACGAAGACCCAGTACTTC
V: TRBV6-5; D: TRBD2; size: once; J: TRBJ2-2; CDR3: CASRQPGLTTGELFF; DNA: TGTGCCAGCAGGCAGCCGGGACTAACGACCGGGGAGCTGTTTTTT
V: TRBV5-1; D: TRBD1; size: once; J: TRBJ1-4; CDR3: CASSLGGTGREKLFF; DNA: TGCGCCAGCAGCTTGGGTGGGACAGGAAGAGAAAAACTGTTTTTT